Listed below are T cell receptor beta chains from one sample, sequenced in a study of blood T cell repertoires in COVID-19. Libraries were prepared by immunoSEQ multiplex PCR; TCRdb keeps only in-frame clonotypes and omits some of them. The sample records 150,000 to 200,000 clones, roughly 80% being singletons. Sequenced sample: PBMCs or T cells enriched from blood (not recorded which). The receptors come from a woman aged 55-69 years with acute COVID-19. CDR3s include the opening cysteine and the closing phenylalanine or tryptophan. The order of the fields is CDR3 DNA, CDR3 protein, D gene, clone size, V gene, J gene. The D gene is left open where the match is weak. Clone size is given for some rows only: seen once, a few or many times, or a class if the clone is expanded.

TGTGCCAGCAGCCCGCAGGGAACTGGAAACACCATATATTTT	CASSPQGTGNTIYF	-	-	TRBV5-4	TRBJ1-3
TGCGCCACGGGTCCGGGAGGCCCAGATACGCAGTATTTT	CATGPGGPDTQYF	TRBD2	many	TRBV5-1	TRBJ2-3
TGTGCCAGCTCACTACCACTACGTAGGCCTAACACTGAAGCTTTCTTT	CASSLPLRRPNTEAFF	-	-	TRBV18	TRBJ1-1
TGCGCCAGCAGCCGAGCATCGCATGAAAAACTGTTTTTT	CASSRASHEKLFF	-	-	TRBV4-1	TRBJ1-4
TGTGCCAGCAGCCAAGATAGCGGAAGCCCCCTCCTGGGCGAGCAGTACTTC	CASSQDSGSPLLGEQYF	-	once	TRBV3-1/TRBV3-2	TRBJ2-7
TGTGCCAGCAGCCGGGGGTTGGAGACCCAGTACTTC	CASSRGLETQYF	-	-	TRBV5-8	TRBJ2-5
TGTGCCAGCAGCCCCCGACAGGGAGGTGGATCACCCCTCCACTTT	CASSPRQGGGSPLHF	TRBD1	few	TRBV9	TRBJ1-6
TGTGCCTGGACCAGGACAGGGAGCAATCAGCCCCAGCATTTT	CAWTRTGSNQPQHF	TRBD1	-	TRBV30	TRBJ1-5
TGTGCCAGCAGTTACAACAGGGGGCAACTGTTTTTT	CASSYNRGQLFF	TRBD1	-	TRBV5-6	TRBJ1-4
TGTGCCAGCAGTCATAACCCATTCGGACTAGCGGGAGATGGCGAGCAGTACTTC	CASSHNPFGLAGDGEQYF	TRBD2	many	TRBV6-2/TRBV6-3	TRBJ2-7
TGCGCCAGCAGCCAAGATACGCGAGAGAATCAGCCCCAGCATTTT	CASSQDTRENQPQHF	-	-	TRBV4-3	TRBJ1-5
TGTGCCAGCAGTGAATCCAGGGGTGGCTACACCTTC	CASSESRGGYTF	-	once	TRBV2	TRBJ1-2
TGTGCCAGCAGACCCCGCGGCGGCGAGCAGTACTTC	CASRPRGGEQYF	-	-	TRBV7-6	TRBJ2-7